This T cell receptor (beta chain) was sequenced in a study of T cell responses to AZD1222 COVID-19 vaccine. Study observations and caveats: Spike-specific TCR breadth rose after two AZD1222 doses, and depth rose as well. Seropositivity was recorded at baseline in only 6 or 7 AZD1222 recipients. Donors were largely white British and mainly female; clonal diversity was possibly underestimated.

TCRdb's copy holds only in-frame clones and misses some; the assay was immunoSEQ multiplex PCR. The repertoire has around 100,000 clones, approximately 89% of them found once; the top ten carry 3.5% to 4.5%. Comments on this clone: Its antigen is as yet unknown.

Germline loops: CDR1 MNHEY, CDR2 SMNVEV (reference sequence). V lost 5 bases and J lost 4, with 18 bases in between. CDR3 length: 16 amino acids. Sequenced material: peripheral blood, taken on day 0 of MenACWY control vaccination. V is TRBV27 and J is TRBJ1-5; possible D gene TRBD1, 5 bases. This TCR was recovered from an adult in good health. The CDR3 region is CASSEFGDRDNQPQHF. In DNA form, the CDR3 reads TGTGCCAGCAGTGAATTCGGGGACCGGGATAATCAGCCCCAGCATTTT.